This entry describes one TCR beta chain. Its target is unknown. Germline trimming cut 4 bases from V and 0 bases from J; bases unmatched to any gene: 5. Germline CDR1 and CDR2: SGHDT and YYEEEE. The CDR3 totals 17 residues. TCRdb's table, derived via immunoSEQ multiplex PCR, lists solely in-frame clones and lacks some. Of roughly 60,000 clones in the sample, 84% were seen once. This sample is part of a study of OX40 agonist ivuxolimab in advanced cancers. Findings and caveats of the study: Expanded clones were, on average, more numerous in CD8+ T cells than in CD4+.

This material consisted of CD4+ or CD8+ T cells sorted from blood, taken in a trial of the OX40 agonist ivuxolimab. The receptor was derived from an adult with an advanced solid tumor such as melanoma, head and neck, liver or kidney cancer. The chain carries TRBV5-6 and TRBJ1-6, with TRBD1 matching over 9 bases. CDR3 residues: CASSKVTGGSYNSPLHF. In DNA, the CDR3 is TGTGCCAGCAGCAAAGTGACAGGGGGCTCCTATAATTCACCCCTCCACTTT. The full variable domain, completed using reference TRBV5-6 and TRBJ1-6, is DAGVTQSPTHLIKTRGQQVTLRCSPKSGHDTVSWYQQALGQGPQFIFQYYEEEERQRGNFPDRFSGHQFPNYSSELNVNALLLGDSALYLCASSKVTGGSYNSPLHFGNGTRLTVT.